This T cell receptor (beta chain) originates from a study of control samples from healthy donors and cancer patients (dated by TCRdb to the early 2020s). The method behind the library was the immunoSEQ multiplex PCR assay. TCRdb took over this immuneACCESS table, retaining in-frame rearrangements with V and J assigned. Such tables are incomplete; in checked studies, under half of the missing clones stem from an unresolved V gene, and the remainder is unexplained. The sample table contains around 120,000 clones; only one count was recorded for 85% to 95% of them. The ten largest clonotypes hold about 1.7% of the sample. With regard to this clone: No antigen is known for it. No base quality information exists; no much larger clone differs at one position.

Including cysteine and phenylalanine, the CDR3 has 15 amino acids. CDR3 DNA is the only sequence kept; it has 45 bases, read in frame from the first base. V has 3 bases trimmed and J has 5 bases trimmed; junction bases matching no gene number 3. The germline V gene supplies CDR1 MGHRA and CDR2 YSYEKL. The sequence links TRBV4-1 to TRBJ2-5; TRBD2 agrees with 13 junctional bases. The sample taken for sequencing was PBMCs. The clonotype was recovered from a man aged 50 or older with head and neck cancer. This receptor carries the CDR3 CASSQGLAGQETQYF. In nucleotide form, the sequence is TGCGCCAGCAGCCAGGGACTAGCGGGGCAGGAGACCCAGTACTTC.